This entry lists 24 T cell receptor beta chains sequenced from one sample in a study. TCRdb reanalysed the RT-PCR reads using MiXCR and keeps one entry per CDR3 protein. The top ten clones hold about 3.6% of a sample with approximately 720,000 distinct CDR3 sequences, over 12% of them seen once. Input material: memory CD4+ T cells from blood. These receptors were collected from a female donor in good health, serving as a healthy control.

In this sample, this clonotype turned up many times. The rearrangement links TRBV6-2 or TRBV6-3 to TRBJ2-4; D not resolved. The CDR3 extends over 15 amino acids. In germline, CDR1 is MNHEY, CDR2 SVGEGT. V lost 6 bases, J lost 2 bases, and 14 bases lay in between. Written as DNA, the CDR3 is TGTGCCAGCAGCCAGGACCTAGGAACCAAAAACATTCAGTACTTC. Protein: CASSQDLGTKNIQYF.

In its sample, this clonotype was seen a few times. CDR3 in amino acids: CASSLGLAGISTDTQYF. Written as DNA, the CDR3 is TGTGCCAGCAGCTTAGGCCTAGCGGGGATTAGCACAGATACGCAGTATTTT. This chain joins TRBV11-2 and TRBJ2-3, with 9 bases lining up with TRBD2. The CDR3 is made up of 17 amino acids. The germline CDR1 and CDR2 sequences are SGHAT and FQNNGV. The V segment lost 1 base and the J segment 0 bases; nucleotides outside the gene matches: 5.

A few counts support this clonotype. The chain links TRBV7-2 to TRBJ2-4, with a possible D match to TRBD2 (7 bases). CDR3 length: 16 residues. The V end was cut by 6 bases, the J end by 6 bases, with 21 bases between. The germline CDR1 and CDR2 sequences are SGHTA and FQGNSA. The CDR3 reads CASRVRGGAAPNIQYF. Written as DNA, the CDR3 is TGTGCCAGCAGAGTAAGGGGGGGCGCGGCCCCAAACATTCAGTACTTC.

The rearrangement links TRBV5-1 to TRBJ1-3; D gene ambiguous. The CDR3 length is 16 residues. V lost 0 bases and J 0 bases, leaving 10 bases between the germline ends. CDR1 is SGHRS and CDR2 is YFSETQ in the germline V gene. CDR3: CASSLAVQGSGNTIYF. Written as DNA, the CDR3 is TGCGCCAGCAGCTTGGCCGTGCAAGGCTCTGGAAACACCATATATTTT.

This clonotype was seen many times. This sequence joins TRBV6-1 and TRBJ1-5; 7 bases agree with TRBD1. The CDR3 runs to 15 residues. Germline CDR1 reads MNHNS; CDR2 reads SASEGT. Trimming removed 4 bases from V and 1 base from J; junction bases left unmatched: 4. The CDR3 reads CASSVQGRSNQPQHF. The CDR3 bases are TGTGCCAGCAGTGTACAGGGGAGAAGCAATCAGCCCCAGCATTTT.

This clonotype showed up many times. This chain connects TRBV6-2 or TRBV6-3 to TRBJ2-1; D possibly corresponds to TRBD2 (6 bases). CDR1 is MNHEY and CDR2 is SVGEGT in the germline V gene. V was cut by 5 bases and J by 7 bases, with 18 bases left in between. This CDR3 is 15 amino acids long. CDR3 amino acids: CASSPFPGEVNEQFF. The CDR3 DNA follows: TGTGCCAGCAGTCCCTTCCCGGGGGAAGTAAATGAGCAGTTCTTC.

V is TRBV28 and J is TRBJ2-7, with a possible D match to TRBD1 (6 bases). The CDR3 runs to 14 residues. Trimming took off 6 bases at V and 1 base at J, with 13 bases between the two ends. Germline lookup yields CDR1 MDHEN and CDR2 SYDVKM. The CDR3 loop reads CASRTQGSSYEQYF. Here the CDR3 DNA reads TGTGCCAGCAGAACACAGGGTAGTTCCTACGAGCAGTACTTC.

This clonotype was picked up a small number of times. This chain uses TRBV24-1 with TRBJ2-5, with 8 bases aligning to TRBD2. There are 15 residues in the CDR3. Unmatched junction bases numbered 7, after V lost 5 bases and J lost 3 bases. Germline V gene lookup returns CDR1 KGHDR and CDR2 SFDVKD. The CDR3 is CATSARGAGEETQYF. CDR3 in DNA: TGTGCCACCAGTGCCAGAGGAGCGGGAGAAGAGACCCAGTACTTC.

The CDR3 region is CASSLVGTTTEQYF. The DNA for the CDR3 is TGTGCCAGCAGCTTGGTTGGGACTACCACCGAGCAGTACTTC. This sequence joins TRBV5-5 and TRBJ2-7; 7 bases agree with TRBD2. Germline V lookup: CDR1 SGHKS, CDR2 YYEKEE (reference sequence). The CDR3 has 14 residues. J was trimmed by 6 bases and V by 0 bases; bases with no gene match: 6.

This clonotype showed up just a few times. This chain uses TRBV20-1 with TRBJ2-1; D possibly corresponds to TRBD1 (5 bases). The CDR3 has 14 amino acids. The V gene lost 6 bases and the J gene lost 4 bases, with 16 bases spanning the gap. Germline-derived CDR1 and CDR2 are DFQATT and SNEGSKA (reference sequence). The CDR3 loop reads CSARQGAVYNEQFF. CDR3 in DNA: TGCAGTGCCCGTCAAGGGGCAGTATACAATGAGCAGTTCTTC.

There are a few counts of this clonotype. This chain connects TRBV20-1 to TRBJ1-2; D not resolved. The CDR3 contains 13 residues. Trimming took off 2 bases at V and 2 bases at J, with 9 bases between the two ends. The germline V gene has CDR1 DFQATT and CDR2 SNEGSKA (reference sequence). DNA for the CDR3: TGCAGTGCTAGACGGTCGGCAAACTATGGCTACACCTTC. Translated, it gives CSARRSANYGYTF.

The rearrangement joins TRBV20-1 to TRBJ1-5, with a weak D call TRBD1 (6 bases). Germline V gene lookup returns CDR1 DFQATT and CDR2 SNEGSKA (reference sequence). The CDR3 has 15 residues. Trimming removed 4 bases from V and 2 bases from J, with 15 bases in between. Here the CDR3 DNA reads TGCAGTGCTACCACCCCAGGGGTCGGCAATCAGCCCCAGCATTTT. It encodes CSATTPGVGNQPQHF.

This clonotype came up a few times. The chain carries TRBV27 and TRBJ1-2; possibly TRBD1 for D (5 bases). Trimming stripped 5 bases from V and 4 bases from J, with 14 bases between. The CDR3 spans 14 residues. Germline V lookup: CDR1 MNHEY, CDR2 SMNVEV (reference sequence). CDR3 region: CASSAWGGIYGYTF. CDR3 in DNA: TGTGCCAGCAGTGCCTGGGGGGGAATCTATGGCTACACCTTC.

Remarks on this clonotype: The junction and the germline gene differ at one end; a read error may be behind it. V is TRBV7-7 and J is TRBJ2-1, with 10 bases lining up with TRBD2. The germline V gene has CDR1 SSHAT and CDR2 FNYEAQ (reference sequence). The CDR3 is made up of 13 amino acids. This CDR3 reads CASSLSSGREQFF. The CDR3 DNA follows: TGTGCTAGCAGCTTAAGTAGCGGGAGGGAGCAGTTCTTC.

This clonotype was seen only a few times. The chain employs TRBV7-7 and TRBJ2-5; 7 bases fit TRBD2. Germline V gene lookup returns CDR1 SSHAT and CDR2 FNYEAQ (reference sequence). V shed 5 bases and J 5 bases; nucleotides not matched to a gene: 8. This CDR3 contains 14 residues. CDR3 sequence: CASSGSGAGETQYF. The CDR3, as DNA: TGTGCCAGCAGCGGCAGCGGGGCGGGGGAGACCCAGTACTTC.

This clonotype was seen more than once but under ten times. The chain is built from TRBV11-2 and TRBJ2-1, with 7 bases matching TRBD2. V trimming: 5 bases; J trimming: 0 bases; junction bases outside the gene matches: 7. Per the germline V gene, CDR1 is SGHAT and CDR2 is FQNNGV. CDR3 length: 16 residues. CDR3 in amino acids: CASSTRERGSYNEQFF. Written as DNA, the CDR3 is TGTGCCAGCAGCACCCGAGAGCGGGGCTCCTACAATGAGCAGTTCTTC.

In its sample, this clonotype was seen a few times. The J gene is TRBJ2-7, the V gene TRBV3-1; TRBD2 matches at 9 bases. Trimming cost V 0 bases and J 2 bases; bases outside gene matches: 5. Looked up from germline, CDR1 is LGHDT and CDR2 is YNNKEL (reference sequence). This CDR3 contains 16 residues. In nucleotides, the CDR3 is TGTGCCAGCAGCCAAGAGATAGCGGGAGACCCCTACGAGCAGTACTTC. Translation gives CASSQEIAGDPYEQYF.

This clonotype came up a few times. V and J are TRBV6-5 and TRBJ2-3; a possible D gene is TRBD2 (6 bases). Trimming cost V 7 bases and J 1 base, with 21 bases left between them. Germline values: CDR1 MNHEY, CDR2 SVGAGI. CDR3 length equals 17 residues. As DNA, the CDR3 is TGTGCCAGCATCCCACGGTCGGCGGGAATTGGCACAGATACGCAGTATTTT. This sequence encodes CASIPRSAGIGTDTQYF.

This clonotype was counted only a few times. The chain joins TRBV28 to TRBJ1-6; D not certain. V was cut by 9 bases and J by 4 bases, with 16 bases left in between. CDR1 MDHEN and CDR2 SYDVKM come from the germline V gene. This CDR3 spans 15 amino acids. The CDR3 sequence is CASDVQSPYNSPLHF. DNA for the CDR3: TGTGCCAGTGATGTCCAGAGCCCATATAATTCACCCCTCCACTTT.

This clonotype was seen ten or more times. This chain links TRBV6-5 with TRBJ2-7; the match to TRBD2 covers 9 bases. Per the germline V gene, CDR1 is MNHEY and CDR2 is SVGAGI. J lost 6 bases, V lost 0 bases, and 6 bases had no gene match. The length of the CDR3 is 15 residues. The CDR3 DNA is TGTGCCAGCAGTTACTCGATCGCGGGAGGGCTCGAGCAGTACTTC. Protein: CASSYSIAGGLEQYF.

The chain employs TRBV20-1 and TRBJ1-1, with D possibly TRBD1 on 6 matching bases. The CDR3 totals 15 residues. Germline loops: CDR1 DFQATT, CDR2 SNEGSKA (reference sequence). Trimming left V 0 bases short and J 6 bases short, with 17 bases between. CDR3: CSARDHGGGESEAFF. The CDR3 DNA sequence: TGCAGTGCTAGAGATCACGGAGGGGGGGAGTCTGAAGCTTTCTTT.

In this sample, this clonotype turned up many times. This rearrangement joins TRBV10-3 to TRBJ2-4; no clear D gene. Per the germline V gene, CDR1 is ENHRY and CDR2 is SYGVKD. Trimming took off 0 bases at V and 0 bases at J, with 6 bases between the two ends. This CDR3 is 15 amino acids long. The CDR3 reads CAISESKLAKNIQYF. The CDR3, as DNA: TGTGCCATCAGTGAGTCGAAGCTAGCCAAAAACATTCAGTACTTC.

The rearrangement joins TRBV11-2 to TRBJ2-5; 12 bases match TRBD2. The V and J ends lost 4 bases and 5 bases, in that order; junction bases with no gene match: 8. The CDR3 extends over 16 amino acids. Germline loops: CDR1 SGHAT, CDR2 FQNNGV. The CDR3 spells CASSSLGTSGLETQYF. The CDR3 nucleotides are TGTGCCAGCAGCTCCCTAGGGACTAGCGGGTTGGAGACCCAGTACTTC.

This clonotype came up a few times. J is TRBJ1-4 and V is TRBV7-8; perhaps TRBD1 as D (5 bases). The length of the CDR3 is 12 residues. The V end was cut by 7 bases, the J end by 8 bases, with 11 bases between. Germline values: CDR1 SGHVS, CDR2 FQNEAQ. The CDR3 coding sequence is TGTGCCAGCACCCAGGGTCGGGAAAAACTGTTTTTT. Translation gives CASTQGREKLFF.